This T cell receptor beta chain was profiled in a study of cytomegalovirus exposure and HLA in healthy donors. In the PCR, 60 Vbeta and 13 Jbeta primers were used. As handled by the study authors: A later analysis counted some 87 million unique TCR beta chains, about 11 million shared. The data were produced by immunoSEQ multiplex PCR, yet TCRdb's version contains in-frame clones alone and is incomplete. V and J calls and clone size are those listed in that table; D and trimming were worked out from the DNA. The table records 150,000 to 200,000 clones, roughly 85% of them present only once. This clone came up a few times. The donors (healthy individuals) were bone marrow donors. Sequenced input: PBMCs. The TCR originated in a woman aged 45-65 years in good health and CMV-seronegative.

CDR3 sequence (DNA): TGTGCCAGCAGCTCCGGACAGAATAATTCACCCCTCCACTTT. Translating it yields CASSSGQNNSPLHF. V gene TRBV5-5 combines with J gene TRBJ1-6; a weak D match, TRBD1 (6 bases). V lost 3 bases to trimming and J lost 5 bases, with 9 bases between them. This CDR3 has 14 amino acids. Germline V gene sequence: CDR1 SGHKS, CDR2 YYEKEE (reference sequence).